The text below deals with one T cell receptor beta chain. The data belong to a study of T-cell memory formation after mild COVID-19. TCRdb re-called the 5' RACE reads with MiXCR, one entry per CDR3 protein. Of 410,000 or so distinct CDR3 sequences in the sample, 20% to 30% are singletons; the top ten hold about an eighth. Trimming removed 1 base from V and 1 base from J, with 8 bases in between. The CDR3 extends over 15 amino acids. Germline CDR1 and CDR2: SEHNR and FQNEAQ (reference sequence). The sequence derives from an adult woman who had mild COVID-19 (a few samples of this study predate the infection). Cell type and time point are not known. The chain employs TRBV7-9 and TRBJ2-4; no clear D gene. Source material: PBMCs or a T cell subset sorted from them (not recorded which). CDR3 sequence (DNA): TGTGCCAGCAGCTTAGTAGAGACGGCCAAAAACATTCAGTACTTC. It specifies CASSLVETAKNIQYF. Combining the CDR3 with reference TRBV7-9 and TRBJ2-4 gives the whole variable domain DTGVSQNPRHKITKRGQNVTFRCDPISEHNRLYWYRQTLGQGPEFLTYFQNEAQLEKSRLLSDRFSAERPKGSFSTLEIQRTEQGDSAMYLCASSLVETAKNIQYFGAGTRLSVL.